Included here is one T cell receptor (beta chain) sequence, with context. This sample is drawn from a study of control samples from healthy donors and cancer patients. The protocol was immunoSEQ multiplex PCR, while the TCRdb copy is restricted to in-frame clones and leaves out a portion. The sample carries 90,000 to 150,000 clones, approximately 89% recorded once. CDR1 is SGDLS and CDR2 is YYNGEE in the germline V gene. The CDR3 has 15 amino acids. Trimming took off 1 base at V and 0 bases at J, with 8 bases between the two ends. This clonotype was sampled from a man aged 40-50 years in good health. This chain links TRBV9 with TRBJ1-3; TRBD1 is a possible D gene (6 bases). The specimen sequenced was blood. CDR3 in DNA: TGTGCCAGCAGCGTATTAGGGGGCTCTGGAAACACCATATATTTT. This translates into CASSVLGGSGNTIYF.